The 17 T cell receptor beta chains below were found in one sample sequenced in a study of cytomegalovirus exposure and HLA in healthy donors. With 60 Vbeta and 13 Jbeta primers, the PCR was carried out. Generated by immunoSEQ multiplex PCR, the TCRdb table keeps only in-frame clones and is missing some. The sample lists 200,000 or so clones, approximately 87% occurring once. The sequencing sample was made of PBMCs. These receptors were taken from a man aged 25-40 years in good health and CMV-seronegative.

This rearrangement joins TRBV27 to TRBJ2-7, with 7 nucleotides matching TRBD1. The CDR3 has 14 residues. Germline trimming cut 8 bases from V and 6 bases from J; bases unmatched to any gene: 13. Germline V gives CDR1 MNHEY, CDR2 SMNVEV (reference sequence). As DNA, the CDR3 is TGTGCCAGCCACTCTACCACAGGGGCTAGCGAGCAGTACTTC. This encodes CASHSTTGASEQYF.

The chain is built from TRBV7-2 and TRBJ2-7, with 13 bases lining up with TRBD2. Germline V CDR1 and CDR2: SGHTA, FQGNSA. This CDR3 spans 19 amino acids. V dropped 3 bases and J dropped 2; count of bases not matched to a gene: 13. The CDR3 reads CASSFRSPGTSGDAYEQYF. CDR3 bases: TGTGCCAGCAGCTTCCGCAGTCCCGGGACTAGCGGGGATGCCTACGAGCAGTACTTC.

The rearrangement links TRBV5-6 to TRBJ1-1, with 7 positions matching TRBD1. The CDR3 is made up of 15 amino acids. J lost 1 base, V lost 5 bases, and 8 bases had no gene match. Germline V gene data show CDR1 as SGHDT and CDR2 as YYEEEE. The CDR3 loop is CASRMEGAANTEAFF. CDR3 in DNA: TGTGCCAGCAGAATGGAGGGGGCTGCGAACACTGAAGCTTTCTTT.

The V gene is TRBV6-5, the J gene TRBJ2-7; 8 bases are a match to TRBD1. The CDR3 has 14 amino acids. CDR1 and CDR2 from the germline V gene are MNHEY and SVGAGI. Trimming cost V 5 bases and J 5 bases; bases outside gene matches: 8. The CDR3, as DNA: TGTGCCAGCAGTCCGCGACAGGGGATCCACGAGCAGTACTTC. This gives the protein CASSPRQGIHEQYF.

Here the CDR3 reads CASSEVLAGGLNEQFF. In DNA, the CDR3 is TGTGCCAGCAGTGAAGTCCTAGCGGGAGGCCTGAATGAGCAGTTCTTC. J is TRBJ2-1 and V is TRBV6-1, with TRBD2 matching over 11 bases. This CDR3 region has 16 residues. CDR1 is MNHNS and CDR2 is SASEGT in the germline V gene. J lost 7 bases, V lost 1 base, and 6 bases had no gene match.

The chain employs TRBV5-4 and TRBJ1-1, with TRBD1 matching 9 bases. This CDR3 spans 18 amino acids. The J segment lost 0 bases and the V segment lost 0 bases, leaving 9 bases of the junction unmatched. The germline gives CDR1 SGHNT, CDR2 YYREEE (reference sequence). The CDR3 sequence is CASSLDRGLIGMNTEAFF. Written as DNA, the CDR3 is TGTGCCAGCAGCTTGGACAGGGGGCTAATAGGGATGAACACTGAAGCTTTCTTT.

This clone has only one observation. This chain joins TRBV15 and TRBJ2-3; TRBD2 matches at 7 bases. V lost 9 bases to trimming and J lost 2 bases; unmatched junction nucleotides: 5. The CDR3 length is 13 residues. Germline V CDR1 and CDR2: LNHNV, YYDKDF (reference sequence). The DNA for the CDR3 is TGTGCCACGGGGGGGGTTTCCACAGATACGCAGTATTTT. Its translation is CATGGVSTDTQYF.

V is TRBV9 and J is TRBJ1-1; 9 bases agree with TRBD1. Per the germline V gene, CDR1 is SGDLS and CDR2 is YYNGEE. This CDR3 has 15 amino acids. The trim removed 4 bases at V and 1 base at J, leaving 5 bases unmatched. CDR3 DNA: TGTGCCAGCAGCCTAAGGACAGGGGCGAACACTGAAGCTTTCTTT. Translating it yields CASSLRTGANTEAFF.

The chain has TRBV7-8 and TRBJ2-3, with 11 bases fitting TRBD2. The germline V gene has CDR1 SGHVS and CDR2 FQNEAQ. The CDR3 covers 15 residues. V lost 4 bases and J lost 7; bases outside the gene matches: 7. In nucleotides, the CDR3 is TGTGCCAGCAGCTACGAACTAGCGGGAGACAATACGCAGTATTTT. It yields the protein CASSYELAGDNTQYF.

This clone is a singleton in its sample. The J gene is TRBJ2-3, the V gene TRBV30, with 8 bases aligning to TRBD2. The CDR3 loop spans 15 amino acids. Germline V gene lookup returns CDR1 GTSNPN and CDR2 SVGIG (reference sequence). The trim removed 2 bases at V and 2 bases at J, leaving 6 bases unmatched. CDR3 in amino acids: CAWSRTSSHTDTQYF. CDR3 bases: TGTGCCTGGAGTCGGACTAGCTCCCACACAGATACGCAGTATTTT.

This clone has a single count. The rearrangement links TRBV7-2 to TRBJ2-1, with D perhaps TRBD2 (5 bases). CDR3 size: 15 residues. V lost 6 bases to trimming and J lost 2 bases, with 14 bases between them. The germline CDR1 and CDR2 sequences are SGHTA and FQGNSA. The CDR3 sequence: CASSPVGSAYNEQFF. The CDR3 bases are TGTGCCAGCAGTCCGGTGGGGAGCGCCTACAATGAGCAGTTCTTC.

In its sample, this clone was seen once. The chain joins TRBV9 to TRBJ2-3, with a possible D match to TRBD2 (6 bases). CDR1 and CDR2 (germline): SGDLS, YYNGEE. Between the trimmed V and J ends, which lost 0 bases and 3 bases, there was a span of 14 bases. The CDR3 totals 16 residues. The CDR3 DNA follows: TGTGCCAGCAGCGTAGGCGGGGAGACACCAACAGATACGCAGTATTTT. Amino acid sequence: CASSVGGETPTDTQYF.

This sequence joins TRBV9 and TRBJ2-1, with 7 bases identical to TRBD1. The CDR3 spans 13 residues. The trim removed 5 bases at V and 7 bases at J, leaving 6 bases unmatched. Germline-derived CDR1 and CDR2 are SGDLS and YYNGEE. CDR3: CASSALGQNEQFF. CDR3 DNA sequence: TGTGCCAGCAGTGCCCTGGGACAGAATGAGCAGTTCTTC.

This chain joins TRBV7-2 and TRBJ2-5; D is undetermined. The CDR3 sequence is 13 residues long. V shed 5 bases and J shed 1 base, with 8 bases lying between them. Germline CDR1 SGHTA, CDR2 FQGNSA. The chain's CDR3 is CASSPGIQETQYF. CDR3 sequence (DNA): TGTGCCAGCAGCCCAGGCATCCAAGAGACCCAGTACTTC.

This chain joins TRBV5-1 and TRBJ1-1; D might be TRBD1 (6 bases). The V gene lost 3 bases and the J gene lost 2 bases, with 23 bases spanning the gap. This CDR3 contains 18 residues. From germline, CDR1 is SGHRS and CDR2 YFSETQ. In DNA form, the CDR3 reads TGCGCCAGCAGCTCTTACCCCGGGACATACAAGCTAAACACTGAAGCTTTCTTT. Its protein product is CASSSYPGTYKLNTEAFF. Full variable domain (missing parts from reference TRBV5-1 and TRBJ1-1): KAGVTQTPRYLIKTRGQQVTLSCSPISGHRSVSWYQQTPGQGLQFLFEYFSETQRNKGNFPGRFSGRQFSNSRSEMNVSTLELGDSALYLCASSSYPGTYKLNTEAFFGQGTRLTVV.

Points on this clone: One end of the junction fails to match germline, which may point to a read error. The chain's CDR3 is CTSSRGLAGAPYTGELFF. The CDR3 DNA reads as TGTACCAGCAGTCGGGGACTAGCGGGAGCTCCCTACACCGGGGAGCTGTTTTTT. The V gene is TRBV27, the J gene TRBJ2-2; TRBD2 matches at 14 bases. Germline CDR1 is MNHEY and CDR2 is SMNVEV (reference sequence). This CDR3 is 18 amino acids long.

This chain uses TRBV7-9 with TRBJ2-1, with a possible D match to TRBD1 (5 bases). Germline V gene lookup returns CDR1 SEHNR and CDR2 FQNEAQ (reference sequence). The CDR3 is 13 amino acids. The V end lost 5 bases, the J end lost 7 bases, and 12 bases lay between the germline ends. For the CDR3, the DNA is TGTGCCAGCAGCCCGATAGGGGTTAATGAGCAGTTCTTC. This sequence encodes CASSPIGVNEQFF. Supplemented by reference TRBV7-9 and TRBJ2-1, the full variable domain reads DTGVSQNPRHKITKRGQNVTFRCDPISEHNRLYWYRQTLGQGPEFLTYFQNEAQLEKSRLLSDRFSAERPKGSFSTLEIQRTEQGDSAMYLCASSPIGVNEQFFGPGTRLTVL.